This T cell receptor beta chain was captured by sequencing in a study of technical replicates of blood from a handful of donors. This table comes from immunoSEQ multiplex PCR, and its TCRdb copy is limited to in-frame clones, with some not included. The sample has fewer than 80,000 clones; over 85% are singletons. CDR3 length: 14 residues. Per germline, CDR1 SEHNR and CDR2 FQNEAQ (reference sequence). The V end was cut by 5 bases, the J end by 5 bases, with 15 bases between. Input material: PBMCs. This TCR derives from a human donor in good health. Some clones in this sample may be carry-over from other donors' samples. J is TRBJ2-5 and V is TRBV7-9, with D possibly matching TRBD2 (6 bases). CDR3 bases: TGTGCCAGCAGCCCGCTCGGAGGGGCGGAGACCCAGTACTTC. Translating gives CASSPLGGAETQYF.